These 10 T cell receptor beta chains share one sample of origin, sequenced in a study of monozygotic twins with inflammatory bowel disease (dated by TCRdb to between 2018 and 2021). The library was prepared using 5' RACE. The sequencer was an Illumina HiSeq 2500. Each CDR3 protein sequence appears as one entry after TCRdb reprocessed the reads, and no DNA is included. Per the sample table, the count is some 200,000 distinct CDR3 sequences. The ten largest make up roughly 1.5% of the sample. The specimen sequenced was blood. The receptors derive from a human donor with ulcerative colitis or Crohn's disease, or a healthy co-twin of an affected twin (not recorded which).

The chain has TRBV20-1 and TRBJ2-7. CDR1 and CDR2 from the germline V gene are DFQATT and SNEGSKA (reference sequence). The CDR3 consists of 11 residues. CDR3 residues: CSAGQSYEQYF.

The V gene is TRBV20-1, the J gene TRBJ2-5; there is no DNA to check the TCRdb D call of TRBD2. Per the germline V gene, CDR1 is DFQATT and CDR2 is SNEGSKA (reference sequence). CDR3 length: 15 residues. CDR3 sequence: CSAPHRLAGQETQYF.

The rearrangement uses TRBV4-1 and TRBJ2-7; lacking DNA, the TRBD1 call made by TCRdb goes unchecked. Germline assignment: CDR1 MGHRA and CDR2 YSYEKL. CDR3 length: 14 residues. CDR3 sequence reads: CASSPQGLGYEQYF.

The V and J genes are TRBV5-1 and TRBJ2-7. The CDR3 runs to 12 residues. CDR1 and CDR2 (germline): SGHRS, YFSETQ. CDR3 residues: CASSSSLYEQYF.

CDR3 sequence reads: CASSLARLLYQETQYF. This sequence joins TRBV7-8 and TRBJ2-5. CDR3 size: 16 residues. Germline loops: CDR1 SGHVS, CDR2 FQNEAQ.

The V and J genes are TRBV5-1 and TRBJ1-1; the D call of TRBD1 rests on TCRdb alone, since no DNA is present to check it. The CDR3 is made up of 16 amino acids. Germline V lookup: CDR1 SGHRS, CDR2 YFSETQ. CDR3: CASSLAQGGHHTEAFF.

The chain couples TRBV6-4 to TRBJ2-3; the D call of TRBD2 rests on TCRdb alone, since no DNA is present to check it. Germline V gene sequence: CDR1 MRHNA, CDR2 SNTAGT. This CDR3 spans 16 amino acids. CDR3 sequence: CASSAASGGATDTQYF.

V usage is TRBV9 and J usage is TRBJ1-5. The germline CDR1 and CDR2 sequences are SGDLS and YYNGEE. CDR3 length equals 13 residues. The CDR3 here is CASSVEPGKPQHF.

The chain uses TRBV2 and TRBJ1-6. From germline, CDR1 is SNHLY and CDR2 FYNNEI. CDR3 length: 12 residues. The CDR3 loop is CASSGPNSPLHF.

V gene TRBV12-3 or TRBV12-4 combines with J gene TRBJ1-2; TCRdb indicates TRBD1, and absent DNA this call remains unverified. The CDR3 consists of 15 residues. The CDR3 sequence is CASSPGRSLLYGYTF.